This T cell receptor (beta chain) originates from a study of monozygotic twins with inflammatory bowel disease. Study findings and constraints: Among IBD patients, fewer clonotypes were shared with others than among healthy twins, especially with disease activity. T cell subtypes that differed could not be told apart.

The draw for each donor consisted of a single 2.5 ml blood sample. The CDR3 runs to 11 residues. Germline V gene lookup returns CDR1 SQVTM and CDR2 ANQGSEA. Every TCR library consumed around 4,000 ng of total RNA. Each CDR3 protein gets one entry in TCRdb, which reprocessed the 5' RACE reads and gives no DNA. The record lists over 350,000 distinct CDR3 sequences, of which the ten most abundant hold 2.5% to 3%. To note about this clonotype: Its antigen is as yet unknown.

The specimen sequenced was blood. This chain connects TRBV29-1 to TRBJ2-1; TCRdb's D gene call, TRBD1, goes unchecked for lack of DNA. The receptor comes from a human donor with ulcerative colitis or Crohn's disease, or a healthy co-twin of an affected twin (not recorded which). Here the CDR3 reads CSVEYQQGWFF.